Only a few counts were recorded for the clone carrying this T cell receptor beta chain. This record belongs to a study of CD8 T cells in Susac syndrome. About 0.45 to 1 ug RNA was reverse transcribed with random hexamers. MiXCR, applied by TCRdb to the immunoSEQ multiplex PCR reads, yields one record per CDR3 protein. The sample has about 200,000 distinct CDR3 sequences, roughly 91% seen once. Sequencing was carried out using CD4+ T cells from PBMCs. The TCR comes from a human donor with Susac syndrome.

CDR3 sequence reads: CLRRQANTGELFF. The CDR3 region has the DNA TGTCTCCGCCGGCAAGCGAACACCGGGGAGCTGTTTTTT. The chain joins TRBV6-6 to TRBJ2-2; D ambiguous. Germline V gene lookup returns CDR1 MNHNY and CDR2 SVGAGI (reference sequence). The CDR3 totals 13 residues.